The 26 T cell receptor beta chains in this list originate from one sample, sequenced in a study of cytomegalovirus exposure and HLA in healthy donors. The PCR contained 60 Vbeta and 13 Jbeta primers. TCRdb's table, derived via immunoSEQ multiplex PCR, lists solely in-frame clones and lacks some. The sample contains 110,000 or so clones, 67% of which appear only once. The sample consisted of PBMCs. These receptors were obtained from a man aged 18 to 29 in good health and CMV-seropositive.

CDR3 protein: CASSTGPGLENTEAFF. CDR3 coding DNA: TGTGCCAGCAGCACGGGCCCAGGGTTGGAGAACACTGAAGCTTTCTTT. This chain links TRBV7-9 with TRBJ1-1; the D gene is possibly TRBD1 (5 bases). Germline V CDR1 and CDR2: SEHNR, FQNEAQ (reference sequence). The V end was cut by 5 bases, the J end by 1 base, with 17 bases between. The CDR3 totals 16 residues.

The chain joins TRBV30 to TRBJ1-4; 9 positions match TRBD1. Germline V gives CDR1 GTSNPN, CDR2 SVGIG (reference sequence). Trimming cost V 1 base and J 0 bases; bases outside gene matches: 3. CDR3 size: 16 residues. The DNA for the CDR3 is TGTGCCTGGAGTGGGGACAGGGTCGCAACTAATGAAAAACTGTTTTTT. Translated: CAWSGDRVATNEKLFF.

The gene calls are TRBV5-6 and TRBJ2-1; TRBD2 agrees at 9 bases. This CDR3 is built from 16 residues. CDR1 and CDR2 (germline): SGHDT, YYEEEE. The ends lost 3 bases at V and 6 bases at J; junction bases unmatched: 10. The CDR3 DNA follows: TGTGCCAGCAGCTCCCGGGGGACTAGCTCTTTCAATGAGCAGTTCTTC. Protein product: CASSSRGTSSFNEQFF.

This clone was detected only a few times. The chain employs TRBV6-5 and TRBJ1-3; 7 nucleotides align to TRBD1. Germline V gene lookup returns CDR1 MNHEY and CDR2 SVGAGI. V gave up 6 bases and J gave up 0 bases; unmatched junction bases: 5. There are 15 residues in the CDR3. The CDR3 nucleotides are TGTGCCAGCAGACCGACAGGGAGCTCTGGAAACACCATATATTTT. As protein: CASRPTGSSGNTIYF.

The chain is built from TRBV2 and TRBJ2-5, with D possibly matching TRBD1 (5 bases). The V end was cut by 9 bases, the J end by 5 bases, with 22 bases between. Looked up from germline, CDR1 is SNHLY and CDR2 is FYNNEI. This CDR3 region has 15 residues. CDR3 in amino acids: CASKRRAGNGETQYF. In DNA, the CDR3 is TGTGCCAGTAAGCGAAGGGCAGGGAACGGGGAGACCCAGTACTTC. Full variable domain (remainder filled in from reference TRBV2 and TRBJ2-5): EPEVTQTPSHQVTQMGQEVILRCVPISNHLYFYWYRQILGQKVEFLVSFYNNEISEKSEIFDDQFSVERPDGSNFTLKIRSTKLEDSAMYFCASKRRAGNGETQYFGPGTRLLVL.

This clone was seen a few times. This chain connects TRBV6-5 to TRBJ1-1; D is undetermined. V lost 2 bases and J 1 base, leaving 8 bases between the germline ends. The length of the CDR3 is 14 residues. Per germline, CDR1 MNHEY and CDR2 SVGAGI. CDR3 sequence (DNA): TGTGCCAGCAGTTACATTGGGCGGAACACTGAAGCTTTCTTT. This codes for CASSYIGRNTEAFF.

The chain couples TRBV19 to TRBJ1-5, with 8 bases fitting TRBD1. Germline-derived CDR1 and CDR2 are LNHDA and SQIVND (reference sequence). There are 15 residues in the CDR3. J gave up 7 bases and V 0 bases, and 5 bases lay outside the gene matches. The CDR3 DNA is TGTGCCAGTAGTATAGATCCAGGGGGCAGACAGCCCCAGCATTTT. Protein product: CASSIDPGGRQPQHF.

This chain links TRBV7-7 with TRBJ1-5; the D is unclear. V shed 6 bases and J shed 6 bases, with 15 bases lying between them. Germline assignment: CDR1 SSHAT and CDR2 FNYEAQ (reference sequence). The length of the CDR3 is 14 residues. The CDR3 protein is CASRSLGSGQPQHF. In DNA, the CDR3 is TGTGCCAGCAGATCACTAGGCTCCGGTCAGCCCCAGCATTTT. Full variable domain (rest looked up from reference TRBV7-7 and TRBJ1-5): GAGVSQSPRYKVTKRGQDVTLRCDPISSHATLYWYQQALGQGPEFLTYFNYEAQPDKSGLPSDRFSAERPEGSISTLTIQRTEQRDSAMYRCASRSLGSGQPQHFGDGTRLSIL.

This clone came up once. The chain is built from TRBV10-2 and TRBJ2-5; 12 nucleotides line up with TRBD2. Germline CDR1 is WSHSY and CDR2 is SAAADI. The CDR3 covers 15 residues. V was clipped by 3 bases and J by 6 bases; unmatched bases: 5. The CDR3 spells CASSDWLAGGQTQYF. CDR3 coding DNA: TGCGCCAGCAGTGATTGGCTAGCGGGGGGGCAGACCCAGTACTTC.

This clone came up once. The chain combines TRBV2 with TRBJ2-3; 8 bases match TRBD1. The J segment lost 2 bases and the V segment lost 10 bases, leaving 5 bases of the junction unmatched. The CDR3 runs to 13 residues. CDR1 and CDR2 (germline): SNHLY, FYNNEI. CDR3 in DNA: TGTGCCATACCGACAGGGGACACAGATACGCAGTATTTT. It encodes CAIPTGDTDTQYF.

This chain's CDR3 is CASSGQGAGGELFF. DNA of the CDR3: TGTGCCAGCAGTGGACAGGGGGCCGGCGGGGAGCTGTTTTTT. This sequence joins TRBV2 and TRBJ2-2, with 10 bases fitting TRBD1. J gave up 7 bases and V 4 bases, and 3 bases lay outside the gene matches. Germline V gene data show CDR1 as SNHLY and CDR2 as FYNNEI. This CDR3 contains 14 residues. The full variable domain, rest sourced from reference TRBV2 and TRBJ2-2, is EPEVTQTPSHQVTQMGQEVILRCVPISNHLYFYWYRQILGQKVEFLVSFYNNEISEKSEIFDDQFSVERPDGSNFTLKIRSTKLEDSAMYFCASSGQGAGGELFFGEGSRLTVL.

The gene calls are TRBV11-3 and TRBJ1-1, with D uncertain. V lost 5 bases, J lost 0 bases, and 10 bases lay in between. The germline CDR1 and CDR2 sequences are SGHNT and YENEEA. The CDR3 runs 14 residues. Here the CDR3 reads CASSPRQVNTEAFF. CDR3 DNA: TGTGCCAGCAGCCCCAGGCAGGTGAACACTGAAGCTTTCTTT. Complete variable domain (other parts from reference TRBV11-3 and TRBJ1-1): EAGVVQSPRYKIIEKKQPVAFWCNPISGHNTLYWYLQNLGQGPELLIRYENEEAVDDSQLPKDRFSAERLKGVDSTLKIQPAELGDSAVYLCASSPRQVNTEAFFGQGTRLTVV.

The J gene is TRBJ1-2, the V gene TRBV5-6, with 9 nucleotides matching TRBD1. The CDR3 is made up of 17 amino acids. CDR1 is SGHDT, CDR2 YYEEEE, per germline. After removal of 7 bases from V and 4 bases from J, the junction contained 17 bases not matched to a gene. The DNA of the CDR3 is TGTGCCAGCGCCGAGGCGGACAGGGGTCGATTCGGCTATGGCTACACCTTC. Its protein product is CASAEADRGRFGYGYTF.

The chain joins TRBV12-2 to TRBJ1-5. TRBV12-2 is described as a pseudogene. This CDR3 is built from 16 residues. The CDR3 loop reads CASRSIRFWLRQPQHF. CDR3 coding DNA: TGTGCAAGTCGCTCAATTCGGTTTTGGTTGAGGCAGCCCCAGCATTTT.

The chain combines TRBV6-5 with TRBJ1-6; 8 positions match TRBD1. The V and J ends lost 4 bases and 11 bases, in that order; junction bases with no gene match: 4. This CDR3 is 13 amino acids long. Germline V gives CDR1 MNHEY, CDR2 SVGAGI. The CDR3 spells CASSSDRVTPLHF. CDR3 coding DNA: TGTGCCAGCAGTTCGGACAGGGTGACACCCCTCCACTTT.

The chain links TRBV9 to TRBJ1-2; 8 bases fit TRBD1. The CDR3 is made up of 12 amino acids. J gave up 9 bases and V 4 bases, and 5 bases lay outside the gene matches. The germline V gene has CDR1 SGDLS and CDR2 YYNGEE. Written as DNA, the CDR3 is TGTGCCAGCAGCTTACGGACAGGGCGCTACACCTTC. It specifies CASSLRTGRYTF. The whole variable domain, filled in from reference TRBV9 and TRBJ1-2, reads DSGVTQTPKHLITATGQRVTLRCSPRSGDLSVYWYQQSLDQGLQFLIQYYNGEERAKGNILERFSAQQFPDLHSELNLSSLELGDSALYFCASSLRTGRYTFGSGTRLTVV.

The CDR3 coding sequence is TGCGCCAGCAGGGCCTTAGGGACAGGTCAAAGGGAGCTGTTTTTT. Translated: CASRALGTGQRELFF. The genes are TRBV4-1 and TRBJ2-2, with 8 bases identical to TRBD1. V lost 6 bases, J lost 9 bases, and 12 bases stayed unmatched. The germline V gene encodes CDR1 MGHRA and CDR2 YSYEKL. The CDR3 has 15 residues.

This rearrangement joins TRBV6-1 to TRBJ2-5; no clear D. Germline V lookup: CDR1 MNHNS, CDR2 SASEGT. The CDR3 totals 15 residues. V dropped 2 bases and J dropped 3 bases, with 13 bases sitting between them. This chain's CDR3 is CASSELTDGKETQYF. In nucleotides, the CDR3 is TGTGCCAGCAGTGAATTAACAGACGGAAAAGAGACCCAGTACTTC.

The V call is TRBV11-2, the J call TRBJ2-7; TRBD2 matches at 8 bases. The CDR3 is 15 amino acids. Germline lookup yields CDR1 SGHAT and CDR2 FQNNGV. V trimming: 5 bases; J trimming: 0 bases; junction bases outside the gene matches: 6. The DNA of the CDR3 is TGTGCCAGCAGCCCTTTGCGGGGGGACTCCTACGAGCAGTACTTC. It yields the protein CASSPLRGDSYEQYF.

The CDR3 coding sequence is TGTGCCAGTAGTATACCACCCGGACATCGTGGAAACACCATATATTTT. As protein: CASSIPPGHRGNTIYF. This chain links TRBV19 with TRBJ1-3; D may be TRBD1 (5 bases). Germline values: CDR1 LNHDA, CDR2 SQIVND (reference sequence). The CDR3 has 16 amino acids. With 2 bases removed from V and 3 bases from J, the gap between germline ends came to 14 bases.

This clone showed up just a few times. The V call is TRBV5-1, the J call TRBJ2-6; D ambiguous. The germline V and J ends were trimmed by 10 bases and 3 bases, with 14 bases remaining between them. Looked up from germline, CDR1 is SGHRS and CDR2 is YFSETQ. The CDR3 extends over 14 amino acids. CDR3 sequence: CACKSAVGANVLTF. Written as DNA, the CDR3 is TGCGCCTGCAAAAGCGCTGTTGGGGCCAACGTCCTGACTTTC.

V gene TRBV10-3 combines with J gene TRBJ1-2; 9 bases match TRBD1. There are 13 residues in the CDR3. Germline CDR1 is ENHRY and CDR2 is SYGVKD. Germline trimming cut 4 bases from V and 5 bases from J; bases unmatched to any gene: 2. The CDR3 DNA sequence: TGTGCCATCAGTGGGACAGGGGTATATGGCTACACCTTC. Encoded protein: CAISGTGVYGYTF.

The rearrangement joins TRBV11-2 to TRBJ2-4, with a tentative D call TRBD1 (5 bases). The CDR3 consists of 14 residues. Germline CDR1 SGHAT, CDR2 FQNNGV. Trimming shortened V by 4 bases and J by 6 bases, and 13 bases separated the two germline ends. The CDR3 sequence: CASSSLGQLNIQYF. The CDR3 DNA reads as TGTGCCAGCAGCTCCCTGGGGCAGTTAAACATTCAGTACTTC.

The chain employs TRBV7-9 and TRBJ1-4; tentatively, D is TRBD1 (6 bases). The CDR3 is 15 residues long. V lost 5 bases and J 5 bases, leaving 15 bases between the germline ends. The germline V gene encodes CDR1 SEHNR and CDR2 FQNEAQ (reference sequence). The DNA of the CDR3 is TGTGCCAGCAGCCCGCGGGGGGGCATAAATGAAAAACTGTTTTTT. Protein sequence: CASSPRGGINEKLFF. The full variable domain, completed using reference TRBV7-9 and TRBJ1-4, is DTGVSQNPRHKITKRGQNVTFRCDPISEHNRLYWYRQTLGQGPEFLTYFQNEAQLEKSRLLSDRFSAERPKGSFSTLEIQRTEQGDSAMYLCASSPRGGINEKLFFGSGTQLSVL.

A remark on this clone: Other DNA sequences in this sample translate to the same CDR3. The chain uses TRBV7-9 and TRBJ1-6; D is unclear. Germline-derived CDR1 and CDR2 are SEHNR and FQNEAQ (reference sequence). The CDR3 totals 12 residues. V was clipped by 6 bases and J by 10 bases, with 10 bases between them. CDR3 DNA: TGTGCCAGCAGTCTAGGAAAGTCACCCCTCCACTTT. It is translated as CASSLGKSPLHF.

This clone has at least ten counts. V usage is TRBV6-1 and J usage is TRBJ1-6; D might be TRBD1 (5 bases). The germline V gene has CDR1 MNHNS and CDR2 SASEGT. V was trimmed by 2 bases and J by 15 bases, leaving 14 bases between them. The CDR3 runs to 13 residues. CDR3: CASSEREGLGLHF. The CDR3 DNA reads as TGTGCCAGCAGTGAAAGGGAGGGGTTAGGCCTCCACTTT.